This T cell receptor (beta chain) was obtained from a study of blood T cell repertoires in COVID-19. Study as a whole: From the United States, Italy and Spain came samples of acute and convalescent COVID-19. The cDNA or gDNA used as material had been derived from T cells, B-cell-depleted T cells, or PBMCs.

This clone was counted a few times. In the authors' methods: For nucleated cells, counts were estimated from reference gene primer amplification. Only in-frame clones appear in the TCRdb table, and some are missing; sequencing was by immunoSEQ multiplex PCR. V, J and clone size reflect that table, while D and trimming were determined from the DNA. The data contain approximately 90,000 clones, roughly nine tenths of them singletons. Deletions cut 10 bases from V and 0 bases from J, with 15 bases between. In germline, CDR1 is ENHRY, CDR2 SYGVKD. The CDR3 sequence is 14 residues long. The sample comprised peripheral blood. The chain combines TRBV10-3 with TRBJ1-1, with D perhaps TRBD1 (5 bases). The receptor was isolated from a man aged 45 to 65 with acute or convalescent COVID-19. The CDR3 DNA reads as TGTGCCACCAAGAAGACAGAGATGAACACTGAAGCTTTCTTT. It yields the protein CATKKTEMNTEAFF.